Reported below is one TCR beta chain. The repertoire was sequenced with immunoSEQ multiplex PCR; TCRdb's copy has only in-frame clones and lacks some. Among around 150,000 clones listed, around 96% were seen once. These data originate in a study of control samples from healthy donors and cancer patients. With 3 bases removed from V and 0 bases from J, the gap between germline ends came to 15 bases. CDR1 and CDR2 (germline): SEHNR, FQNEAQ (reference sequence). The CDR3 spans 17 residues. Sequenced: blood. The rearrangement joins TRBV7-9 to TRBJ2-1, with a possible D match to TRBD1 (5 bases). The TCR was taken from a woman in her forties in good health. The CDR3 nucleotides read TGTGCCAGCAGCTTTGGACAACCGATAAGCTCCTACAATGAGCAGTTCTTC. It specifies CASSFGQPISSYNEQFF.